The 31 T cell receptor beta chains listed next were all sequenced from one sample in a study of shared clonotypes between healthy human individuals. Profiled with immunoSEQ multiplex PCR; TCRdb holds only in-frame clones, not every one. In the table there are about 1 million clones, approximately 70% of which are singletons. Material: memory CD4+ T cells sorted from blood. Subset in this sample: CD45RA-negative fraction. All receptors derive from a man younger than 35 in good health.

This chain connects TRBV4-2 to TRBJ2-3, with a tentative D call TRBD2 (6 bases). Germline V gene lookup returns CDR1 LGHNA and CDR2 YNFKEQ. This CDR3 spans 18 amino acids. V was shortened by 1 base and J by 0 bases, with 17 bases between the two germline ends. In DNA form, the CDR3 reads TGTGCCAGCAGCCAAGGGGGGGTCTGGGGACCCAGCACAGATACGCAGTATTTT. Its translation: CASSQGGVWGPSTDTQYF.

The V gene is TRBV5-4, the J gene TRBJ1-1; TRBD1 aligns across 7 bases. Trimming at V came to 0 bases and at J to 4 bases, leaving 6 bases not matched to a gene. Germline CDR1 SGHNT, CDR2 YYREEE (reference sequence). There are 15 residues in the CDR3. The CDR3 sequence is CASSLAGGGSTEAFF. The CDR3, as DNA: TGTGCCAGCAGCTTGGCAGGGGGGGGGAGCACTGAAGCTTTCTTT.

The rearrangement uses TRBV6-1 and TRBJ2-2, with a weak D call TRBD2 (6 bases). The CDR3 is made up of 15 amino acids. CDR1 and CDR2 from the germline V gene are MNHNS and SASEGT. The germline V and J ends were trimmed by 6 bases and 6 bases, with 17 bases remaining between them. The CDR3 nucleotides read TGTGCCAGCAGGCCTGAGACTAGGTCACCCGGGGAGCTGTTTTTT. As protein: CASRPETRSPGELFF.

The CDR3 coding sequence is TGTGCCAGCAGTCCCCACTGGGGGTCAAACACCGGGGAGCTGTTTTTT. This codes for CASSPHWGSNTGELFF. The chain has TRBV28 and TRBJ2-2; D assignment may be TRBD1 or TRBD2 (5 bases each). This CDR3 is built from 16 residues. V shed 5 bases and J shed 2 bases, with 15 bases lying between them. Germline CDR1 MDHEN, CDR2 SYDVKM.

This clone was detected many times. In the same sample, other DNA sequences code for this CDR3. The chain recombines TRBV27 with TRBJ2-7; maybe TRBD1 (5 bases). Germline loops: CDR1 MNHEY, CDR2 SMNVEV (reference sequence). CDR3 length: 15 amino acids. V lost 6 bases to trimming and J lost 3 bases, with 18 bases between them. The CDR3 nucleotides are TGTGCCAGCAGATCCACCCTCGGACACAGCTACGAGCAGTACTTC. Its translation: CASRSTLGHSYEQYF.

The rearrangement uses TRBV5-1 and TRBJ2-2; perhaps TRBD2 as D (6 bases). The CDR3 is 16 amino acids. V lost 4 bases and J lost 2, with 15 bases in between. The germline CDR1 and CDR2 sequences are SGHRS and YFSETQ. For the CDR3, the DNA is TGCGCCAGCAGCCCTCGGTTGGGGGGAAACACCGGGGAGCTGTTTTTT. The encoded protein is CASSPRLGGNTGELFF.

The genes are TRBV14 and TRBJ1-1, with a tentative D call TRBD1 (6 bases). The V gene lost 1 base and the J gene lost 1 base, with 25 bases spanning the gap. Germline CDR1 SGHDN, CDR2 FVKESK. The CDR3 loop spans 20 amino acids. CDR3 loop: CASSQAVGPWGADSNTEAFF. The CDR3 DNA reads TGTGCCAGCAGCCAAGCAGTGGGGCCTTGGGGGGCCGATTCGAACACTGAAGCTTTCTTT.

The chain carries TRBV10-3 and TRBJ1-2; D possibly corresponds to TRBD1 (6 bases). Germline CDR1 ENHRY, CDR2 SYGVKD. The CDR3 sequence is 14 residues long. The V and J ends lost 10 bases and 4 bases respectively, with 19 bases between them. In DNA form, the CDR3 reads TGTGCCACCCGGGGCGCAGGGGCGGGCTATGGCTACACCTTC. Amino acids: CATRGAGAGYGYTF.

The V gene is TRBV9, the J gene TRBJ2-7; weak D call: TRBD2 (7 bases). The length of the CDR3 is 16 residues. Deletions cut 0 bases from V and 5 bases from J, with 18 bases between. The V gene's germline CDR1 is SGDLS and CDR2 YYNGEE. CDR3 nucleotide sequence: TGTGCCAGCAGCGTAGTAGGGGGGGTGAGGCCGCACGAGCAGTACTTC. It yields the protein CASSVVGGVRPHEQYF.

This clone was counted a single time. The chain is built from TRBV27 and TRBJ1-2; 8 positions agree with TRBD1. Germline assignment: CDR1 MNHEY and CDR2 SMNVEV (reference sequence). The CDR3 has 13 amino acids. Germline trimming cut 5 bases from V and 4 bases from J; bases unmatched to any gene: 3. The CDR3 DNA follows: TGTGCCAGCAGTCCCGACAGGGGCTATGGCTACACCTTC. It specifies CASSPDRGYGYTF.

J is TRBJ2-4 and V is TRBV5-1; D gene unclear. This CDR3 contains 15 residues. V lost 1 base to trimming and J lost 9 bases, with 17 bases between them. Germline V gives CDR1 SGHRS, CDR2 YFSETQ. CDR3 in DNA: TGCGCCAGCAGCTTGTCGCCTTTGGGGAATAGCATTCAGTACTTC. It is translated as CASSLSPLGNSIQYF.

This clone was seen only a few times. The rearrangement joins TRBV4-1 to TRBJ1-1; tentative D call: TRBD1 (5 bases). This CDR3 is 14 amino acids long. The germline gives CDR1 MGHRA, CDR2 YSYEKL. Trimming removed 4 bases from V and 5 bases from J, with 14 bases in between. The CDR3 loop is CASSLGQGWTEAFF. In DNA form, the CDR3 reads TGCGCCAGCAGCCTAGGGCAGGGTTGGACTGAAGCTTTCTTT.

J is TRBJ2-7 and V is TRBV29-1; no clear D. The germline V and J ends were trimmed by 5 bases and 1 base, with 9 bases remaining between them. Germline-derived CDR1 and CDR2 are SQVTM and ANQGSEA. This CDR3 has 12 residues. In DNA form, the CDR3 reads TGCAGCGTTTCGTCCGAATCCTACGAGCAGTACTTC. Protein product: CSVSSESYEQYF.

The chain carries TRBV5-4 and TRBJ2-6; 8 positions match TRBD1. The germline CDR1 and CDR2 sequences are SGHNT and YYREEE (reference sequence). V lost 0 bases and J lost 4; bases outside the gene matches: 6. The CDR3 runs 17 residues. CDR3 loop: CASSLARQGTGANVLTF. CDR3 in DNA: TGTGCCAGCAGCTTGGCGCGACAGGGGACCGGGGCCAACGTCCTGACTTTC.

This chain connects TRBV4-1 to TRBJ2-5, with a weak D call TRBD2 (6 bases). Trimming cost V 1 base and J 2 bases, with 14 bases left between them. The CDR3 totals 16 residues. Germline V gives CDR1 MGHRA, CDR2 YSYEKL. The CDR3 DNA follows: TGCGCCAGCAGCCAAGGGTGGGGCGGACTACAAGAGACCCAGTACTTC. The encoded protein is CASSQGWGGLQETQYF.

There are a few counts of this clone. The genes are TRBV4-3 and TRBJ2-3, with D possibly called TRBD1 or TRBD2 (5 bases each). The CDR3 spans 14 residues. The V end was cut by 3 bases, the J end by 2 bases, with 9 bases between. Germline V gene sequence: CDR1 LGHNA, CDR2 YSLEER. The CDR3 DNA reads as TGCGCCAGCAGCCAGGGGGATATCACAGATACGCAGTATTTT. Translation gives CASSQGDITDTQYF.

The chain links TRBV30 to TRBJ1-2; no reliable D call. This CDR3 has 11 amino acids. CDR1 and CDR2 from the germline V gene are GTSNPN and SVGIG (reference sequence). The ends were cut back, 3 bases at V and 8 bases at J, with 10 bases in the middle. This CDR3 reads CAWSQYVGYTF. The CDR3 nucleotides are TGTGCCTGGAGCCAATATGTCGGCTACACCTTC.

The V gene is TRBV4-1, the J gene TRBJ1-6; a possible D gene is TRBD1 (6 bases). V lost 0 bases and J lost 10, with 10 bases in between. CDR1 and CDR2 from the germline V gene are MGHRA and YSYEKL. The CDR3 has 14 amino acids. Written as DNA, the CDR3 is TGCGCCAGCAGCCAAGATGGGGGCATCTCACCCCTCCACTTT. Residues: CASSQDGGISPLHF.

The chain combines TRBV13 with TRBJ2-1, with a weak D call TRBD2 (6 bases). This CDR3 has 15 residues. The germline V and J ends were trimmed by 1 base and 3 bases, with 10 bases remaining between them. CDR1 PRHDT and CDR2 FYEKMQ come from the germline V gene (reference sequence). The CDR3 DNA follows: TGTGCCAGCAGCTTAGAAGGACTAAACTACAATGAGCAGTTCTTC. This codes for CASSLEGLNYNEQFF.

This clone was detected many times. This sample includes further DNA sequences coding for the same CDR3. V and J are TRBV2 and TRBJ1-6; D uncertain. The germline CDR1 and CDR2 sequences are SNHLY and FYNNEI. The CDR3 covers 14 residues. With 2 bases removed from V and 9 bases from J, the gap between germline ends came to 11 bases. For the CDR3, the DNA is TGTGCCAGCAGTGAAAGGCGGGGTGGTTCACCCCTCCACTTT. This codes for CASSERRGGSPLHF.

Comments on this clone: One end of the junction does not line up with germline, which may come from a read error. The chain couples TRBV10-3 to TRBJ1-2, with D hard to call. Germline CDR1 and CDR2: ENHRY and SYGVKD. This CDR3 is 13 amino acids long. For the CDR3, the DNA is TGTGCCATCAGATTTGGGCTGGACTATGGCTGCACCTTC. Translation: CAIRFGLDYGCTF.

The V gene is TRBV9, the J gene TRBJ1-2; 7 nucleotides match TRBD1. V gave up 2 bases and J gave up 4 bases; unmatched junction bases: 11. The CDR3 loop spans 16 amino acids. The germline V gene encodes CDR1 SGDLS and CDR2 YYNGEE. As DNA, the CDR3 is TGTGCCAGCAGCGTCCAGGGGGACAGCATCTTCTATGGCTACACCTTC. Translating gives CASSVQGDSIFYGYTF.

The chain employs TRBV11-2 and TRBJ2-5, with D unresolved. CDR3 length: 13 amino acids. Per germline, CDR1 SGHAT and CDR2 FQNNGV. Trimming stripped 4 bases from V and 1 base from J, with 7 bases between. CDR3 sequence: CASSSGPQETQYF. As DNA, the CDR3 is TGTGCCAGCAGCTCCGGGCCCCAAGAGACCCAGTACTTC.

Ten or more counts support this clone. This chain uses TRBV5-6 with TRBJ1-2, with D maybe TRBD1 (5 bases). With 5 bases removed from V and 6 bases from J, the gap between germline ends came to 11 bases. Germline assignment: CDR1 SGHDT and CDR2 YYEEEE. The CDR3 sequence is 12 residues long. The CDR3 here is CASSQGWNGYTF. CDR3 DNA: TGTGCCAGCAGTCAGGGTTGGAATGGCTACACCTTC.

The rearrangement uses TRBV7-2 and TRBJ2-7; TRBD2 matches at 12 bases. The CDR3 runs to 16 residues. The junction had 10 bases not matched to a gene; V was cut back by 5 bases and J by 5 bases. The germline gives CDR1 SGHTA, CDR2 FQGNSA. The CDR3 nucleotides read TGTGCCAGCAGCACCACCACTAGCGGGAGGTCTGACGAGCAGTACTTC. Translation gives CASSTTTSGRSDEQYF.

This chain joins TRBV12-5 and TRBJ1-3, with D perhaps TRBD1 (5 bases). Trimming left V 6 bases short and J 2 bases short, with 14 bases between. Germline-derived CDR1 and CDR2 are LGHNT and FRNRAP. This CDR3 has 15 residues. CDR3 in amino acids: CASGDGGSTGNTIYF. In nucleotides, the CDR3 is TGTGCTAGTGGGGACGGGGGGTCGACTGGAAACACCATATATTTT.

A remark on this clone: Additional DNA sequences in this sample encode the identical CDR3. CDR3 nucleotide sequence: TGTGCCAGCAGTGTGGACTACACCGGGGAGCTGTTTTTT. Encoded protein: CASSVDYTGELFF. The chain has TRBV9 and TRBJ2-2, with a possible D match to TRBD2 (5 bases). The length of the CDR3 is 13 residues. V gave up 5 bases and J gave up 3 bases, with 8 bases separating them. From germline, CDR1 is SGDLS and CDR2 YYNGEE.

This clone was counted between two and nine times. The chain links TRBV9 to TRBJ2-1; 8 nucleotides line up with TRBD2. Per the germline V gene, CDR1 is SGDLS and CDR2 is YYNGEE. Trimming cost V 4 bases and J 2 bases; bases outside gene matches: 11. CDR3 length: 17 residues. The DNA of the CDR3 is TGTGCCAGCAGCTTGCAGGGCGGGGGGTTAACCTACAATGAGCAGTTCTTC. It encodes CASSLQGGGLTYNEQFF.

This clone has a count of ten or more. V usage is TRBV5-1 and J usage is TRBJ1-4; possible D gene TRBD1, 5 bases. The CDR3 is 14 residues long. The germline V and J ends were trimmed by 3 bases and 8 bases, with 14 bases remaining between them. The V gene's germline CDR1 is SGHRS and CDR2 YFSETQ. CDR3 loop: CASSSKRGEEKLFF. The CDR3 nucleotides are TGCGCCAGCAGCTCTAAACGGGGCGAAGAAAAACTGTTTTTT.

This CDR3 is CSVTHFEGFAYEQYF. CDR3 DNA sequence: TGCAGCGTTACCCACTTTGAGGGTTTCGCCTACGAGCAGTACTTC. The chain uses TRBV29-1 and TRBJ2-7; tentatively, D is TRBD2 (5 bases). Germline V gene data show CDR1 as SQVTM and CDR2 as ANQGSEA. Trimming stripped 5 bases from V and 2 bases from J, with 19 bases between. The CDR3 contains 15 residues.

This chain joins TRBV7-2 and TRBJ2-7; TRBD2 aligns across 9 bases. CDR1 and CDR2 (germline): SGHTA, FQGNSA. The CDR3 extends over 15 amino acids. The trim removed 2 bases at V and 3 bases at J, leaving 5 bases unmatched. The CDR3 bases are TGTGCCAGCAGCTTAAAAGCGGGAGGTTACTACGAGCAGTACTTC. The encoded protein is CASSLKAGGYYEQYF.